Presented here are 18 T cell receptor beta chains from one specimen sequenced in a study of CD8 T cells in ankylosing spondylitis. Points from the study as a whole: A TCR beta motif of eight highly homologous variants appeared characteristic of ankylosing spondylitis blood.

These receptors lack a known antigen. Each CDR3 protein gets one entry after TCRdb re-called the 5' RACE reads with MiXCR. The table lists over 400,000 distinct CDR3 sequences, 25% to 30% of them singletons. The sequenced sample was blood, either unsorted or a sorted T cell fraction (not recorded which). The receptors stem from a male donor with ankylosing spondylitis.

The chain is built from TRBV7-9 and TRBJ1-1, with D possibly matching TRBD1 (5 bases). The V end lost 1 base, the J end lost 0 bases, and 9 bases lay between the germline ends. The CDR3 loop spans 15 amino acids. The germline gives CDR1 SEHNR, CDR2 FQNEAQ (reference sequence). This CDR3 is CASSLGDPMNTEAFF. In nucleotides, the CDR3 is TGTGCCAGCAGCTTAGGGGACCCCATGAACACTGAAGCTTTCTTT.

This chain uses TRBV29-1 with TRBJ2-5, with a weak D call TRBD1 (6 bases). Trimming stripped 2 bases from V and 5 bases from J, with 12 bases between. CDR1 SQVTM and CDR2 ANQGSEA come from the germline V gene. The CDR3 extends over 13 amino acids. The CDR3 loop reads CSVETLRGETQYF. CDR3 nucleotide sequence: TGCAGCGTTGAAACGTTGAGGGGGGAGACCCAGTACTTC.

The V and J genes are TRBV28 and TRBJ2-5; D ambiguous. Germline V CDR1 and CDR2: MDHEN, SYDVKM. This CDR3 has 15 residues. Trimming left V 3 bases short and J 5 bases short, with 16 bases between. The CDR3 loop reads CASSLGGTSTETQYF. The CDR3 DNA reads TGTGCCAGCAGTTTGGGTGGAACCTCAACGGAGACCCAGTACTTC. Using reference TRBV28 and TRBJ2-5 for the parts outside the CDR3, the full variable domain is DVKVTQSSRYLVKRTGEKVFLECVQDMDHENMFWYRQDPGLGLRLIYFSYDVKMKEKGDIPEGYSVSREKKERFSLILESASTNQTSMYLCASSLGGTSTETQYFGPGTRLLVL.

The CDR3 nucleotides read TGCAGCGTTTCGGCAGTGGCGTACAATGAGCAGTTCTTC. Protein sequence: CSVSAVAYNEQFF. V is TRBV29-1 and J is TRBJ2-1; unclear D gene. The germline V and J ends were trimmed by 5 bases and 4 bases, with 12 bases remaining between them. CDR1 is SQVTM, CDR2 ANQGSEA, per germline. The CDR3 length is 13 residues.

This chain connects TRBV2 to TRBJ2-1; 8 positions agree with TRBD1. This CDR3 has 14 residues. V dropped 4 bases and J dropped 7; count of bases not matched to a gene: 6. Germline values: CDR1 SNHLY, CDR2 FYNNEI. In nucleotides, the CDR3 is TGTGCCAGCAGTGTCAGGGGGCCTCGGAATGAGCAGTTCTTC. Translated, it gives CASSVRGPRNEQFF. Drawing the rest from reference TRBV2 and TRBJ2-1, the complete variable domain is EPEVTQTPSHQVTQMGQEVILRCVPISNHLYFYWYRQILGQKVEFLVSFYNNEISEKSEIFDDQFSVERPDGSNFTLKIRSTKLEDSAMYFCASSVRGPRNEQFFGPGTRLTVL.

In this sample, this clonotype turned up a few times. The CDR3 DNA is TGTGCCAGCAGTTCCCATCTCATGAACACTGAAGCTTTCTTT. It is translated as CASSSHLMNTEAFF. The chain uses TRBV12-3 or TRBV12-4 and TRBJ1-1; D remains ambiguous. Trimming shortened V by 4 bases and J by 0 bases, and 9 bases separated the two germline ends. The CDR3 length is 14 residues.

The CDR3 nucleotides read TGTGCCAGTACCTCTGGGGCGGGAGGGCCCCTTGGGGAGCTGTTTTTT. Amino acids: CASTSGAGGPLGELFF. This chain connects TRBV19 to TRBJ2-2; 9 nucleotides line up with TRBD2. Germline-derived CDR1 and CDR2 are LNHDA and SQIVND (reference sequence). Trimming cost V 7 bases and J 8 bases; bases outside gene matches: 14. CDR3 length equals 16 residues.

This clonotype was observed a handful of times. For the CDR3, the DNA is TGTGCCAGCAGCCCTATGGGACTAGTCCCAGATACGCAGTATTTT. Translation: CASSPMGLVPDTQYF. The chain uses TRBV3-1 and TRBJ2-3, with 8 positions matching TRBD2. Germline V gene lookup returns CDR1 LGHDT and CDR2 YNNKEL (reference sequence). The CDR3 is 15 residues long. V lost 4 bases, J lost 4 bases, and 7 bases stayed unmatched.

Here the CDR3 DNA reads TGTGCCAGCAGGGTAGCGGGAGGTAATTACAATGAGCAGTTCTTC. It translates to CASRVAGGNYNEQFF. The chain has TRBV11-2 and TRBJ2-1; 10 nucleotides align to TRBD2. This CDR3 region has 15 residues. V was pared by 6 bases and J by 4 bases, with 6 bases of the junction left unmatched. The V gene's germline CDR1 is SGHAT and CDR2 FQNNGV.

This clonotype was counted between two and nine times. The chain recombines TRBV5-1 with TRBJ2-1; either TRBD1 or TRBD2 may fit D (5 bases each). CDR3 length equals 15 residues. Looked up from germline, CDR1 is SGHRS and CDR2 is YFSETQ. V was cut by 1 base and J by 8 bases, with 16 bases left in between. Written as DNA, the CDR3 is TGCGCCAGCAGCTTGTGGGACCCAAAAGGGGATGAGCAGTTCTTC. Translated: CASSLWDPKGDEQFF. Using reference TRBV5-1 and TRBJ2-1 for the parts outside the CDR3, the full variable domain is KAGVTQTPRYLIKTRGQQVTLSCSPISGHRSVSWYQQTPGQGLQFLFEYFSETQRNKGNFPGRFSGRQFSNSRSEMNVSTLELGDSALYLCASSLWDPKGDEQFFGPGTRLTVL.

J is TRBJ1-1 and V is TRBV7-2, with D perhaps TRBD1 (5 bases). CDR1 is SGHTA, CDR2 FQGNSA, per germline. The CDR3 has 13 amino acids. V lost 3 bases and J lost 4, with 9 bases in between. The DNA for the CDR3 is TGTGCCAGCAGCTTCGGGGGGACCACTGAAGCTTTCTTT. It yields the protein CASSFGGTTEAFF. The full variable domain, rest sourced from reference TRBV7-2 and TRBJ1-1, is GAGVSQSPSNKVTEKGKDVELRCDPISGHTALYWYRQSLGQGLEFLIYFQGNSAPDKSGLPSDRFSAERTGGSVSTLTIQRTQQEDSAVYLCASSFGGTTEAFFGQGTRLTVV.

The sample holds a few counts of this clonotype. This chain connects TRBV29-1 to TRBJ2-3, with D possibly being TRBD2 (6 bases). This CDR3 contains 12 residues. With 8 bases removed from V and 4 bases from J, the gap between germline ends came to 13 bases. The germline gives CDR1 SQVTM, CDR2 ANQGSEA. The CDR3 sequence is CSSSEGADTQYF. The CDR3 nucleotides are TGCAGCTCTAGCGAGGGCGCAGATACGCAGTATTTT.

This clonotype was counted a few times. The chain links TRBV6-5 to TRBJ1-5; D remains ambiguous. Germline CDR1 is MNHEY and CDR2 is SVGAGI. The CDR3 consists of 15 residues. The V gene lost 2 bases and the J gene lost 2 bases, with 10 bases spanning the gap. The CDR3 sequence: CASSYGGMGNQPQHF. The DNA of the CDR3 is TGTGCCAGCAGTTACGGCGGGATGGGCAATCAGCCCCAGCATTTT.

This clonotype turned up a few times. The chain recombines TRBV18 with TRBJ2-3; no reliable D call. The CDR3 spans 14 residues. Germline assignment: CDR1 KGHSH and CDR2 LQKENI. V was trimmed by 2 bases and J by 3 bases, leaving 9 bases between them. Written as DNA, the CDR3 is TGTGCCAGCTCACCAGACCTTATAACAGATACGCAGTATTTT. Its translation is CASSPDLITDTQYF.

This clonotype was observed a few times. The rearrangement joins TRBV12-3 or TRBV12-4 to TRBJ2-2, with 12 bases that match TRBD1. The CDR3 is made up of 15 amino acids. J lost 6 bases, V lost 5 bases, and 4 bases had no gene match. In DNA, the CDR3 is TGTGCCAGCAGTCCGGGACAGGGGGCACCCGGGGAGCTGTTTTTT. Translation gives CASSPGQGAPGELFF.

This clonotype was counted at least ten times. This chain joins TRBV12-3 or TRBV12-4 and TRBJ1-5, with D hard to call. Trimming stripped 5 bases from V and 0 bases from J, with 11 bases between. This CDR3 comprises 15 residues. The CDR3 sequence: CASSTGPYSNQPQHF. CDR3 bases: TGTGCCAGCAGTACCGGACCCTATAGCAATCAGCCCCAGCATTTT.

This clonotype has only a few counts. The chain recombines TRBV20-1 with TRBJ2-1; D gene uncertain. The V gene's germline CDR1 is DFQATT and CDR2 SNEGSKA (reference sequence). This CDR3 contains 16 residues. With 0 bases removed from V and 6 bases from J, the gap between germline ends came to 18 bases. The CDR3 sequence is CSARDSGPKTLNEQFF. As DNA, the CDR3 is TGCAGTGCTAGAGATTCTGGACCCAAGACTCTCAATGAGCAGTTCTTC.

This rearrangement joins TRBV5-1 to TRBJ1-2, with D uncertain. CDR1 and CDR2 (germline): SGHRS, YFSETQ. V was cut by 0 bases and J by 4 bases, with 13 bases left in between. This CDR3 is built from 15 residues. The CDR3, as DNA: TGCGCCAGCAGCTTGGGGGTCAGAGGAGGCTATGGCTACACCTTC. This translates into CASSLGVRGGYGYTF.